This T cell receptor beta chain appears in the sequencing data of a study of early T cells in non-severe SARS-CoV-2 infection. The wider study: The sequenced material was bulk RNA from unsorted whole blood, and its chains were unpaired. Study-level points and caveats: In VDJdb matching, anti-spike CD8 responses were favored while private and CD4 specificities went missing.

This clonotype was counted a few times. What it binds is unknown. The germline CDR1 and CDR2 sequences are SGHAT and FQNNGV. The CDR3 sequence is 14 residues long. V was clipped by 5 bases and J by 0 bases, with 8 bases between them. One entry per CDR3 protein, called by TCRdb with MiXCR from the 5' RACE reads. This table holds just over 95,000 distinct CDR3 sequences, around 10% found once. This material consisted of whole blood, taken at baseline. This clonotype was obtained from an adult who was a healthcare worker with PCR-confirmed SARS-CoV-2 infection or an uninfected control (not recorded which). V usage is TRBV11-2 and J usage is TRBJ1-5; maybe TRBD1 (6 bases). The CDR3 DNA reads TGTGCCAGCAGCGAGACAGGTAGCAATCAGCCCCAGCATTTT. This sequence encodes CASSETGSNQPQHF. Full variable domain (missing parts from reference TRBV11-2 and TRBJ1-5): EAGVAQSPRYKIIEKRQSVAFWCNPISGHATLYWYQQILGQGPKLLIQFQNNGVVDDSQLPKDRFSAERLKGVDSTLKIQPAKLEDSAVYLCASSETGSNQPQHFGDGTRLSIL.